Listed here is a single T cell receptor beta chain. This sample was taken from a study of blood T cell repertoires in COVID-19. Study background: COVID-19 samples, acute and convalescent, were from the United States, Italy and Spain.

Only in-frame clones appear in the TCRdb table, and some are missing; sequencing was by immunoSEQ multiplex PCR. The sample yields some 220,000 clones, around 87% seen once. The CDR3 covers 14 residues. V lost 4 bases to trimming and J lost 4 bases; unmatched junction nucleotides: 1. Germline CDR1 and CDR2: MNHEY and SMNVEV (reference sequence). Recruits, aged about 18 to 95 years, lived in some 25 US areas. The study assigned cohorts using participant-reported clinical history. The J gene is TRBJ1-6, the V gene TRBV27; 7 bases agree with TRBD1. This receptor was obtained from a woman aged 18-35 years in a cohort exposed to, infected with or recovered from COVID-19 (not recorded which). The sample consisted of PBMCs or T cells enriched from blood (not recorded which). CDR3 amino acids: CASSSTGYNSPLHF. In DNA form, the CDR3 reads TGTGCCAGCAGTTCGACAGGGTATAATTCACCCCTCCACTTT.